This TCR beta chain emerged from a study of a mutant IDH1 vaccine in newly diagnosed glioma. Study information: The start of vaccination came 4-6 weeks after radiotherapy alone, or with temozolomide cycles. Previous care, which was radiotherapy, temozolomide, or both, most often involved both. Visit V12 was at week 35; visit V13 was at week 47.

V dropped 0 bases and J dropped 5; count of bases not matched to a gene: 6. Per germline, CDR1 SGHRS and CDR2 YFSETQ. There are 17 residues in the CDR3. A word on this clone: Antigen: not known.

The time point was: week 35, safety follow-up. Vaccine doses each comprised 300 ug of mutant IDH1 20-mer peptide, with topical imiquimod. The table came from immunoSEQ multiplex PCR; TCRdb's copy has only in-frame clones and leaves some out. The sample lists about 56,000 clones, roughly nine tenths seen once, with 1.6% in the top ten. Notes on the study in general: Top peripheral T cell clonotype shifts appeared unrelated to pseudoprogression.

This chain uses TRBV5-1 with TRBJ2-2, with TRBD2 identical over 11 bases. This TCR came from a man aged 40-49 years with glioma. The sample consisted of PBMCs, taken from a glioma patient whose treatment included an IDH1 peptide vaccine. CDR3 DNA sequence: TGCGCCAGCAGCTTGGCCACTAGCGGGAGTAGTACCGGGGAGCTGTTTTTT. Translation gives CASSLATSGSSTGELFF.